This entry describes one T cell receptor beta chain. This receptor's antigen is unknown. The observed sequence ends 3 residues before the CDR3 terminus, with the missing tail filled in from the germline J gene. This sample is part of a study of T cells in women clearing cervical HPV infection listed by TCRdb under 2018. Turning to the overall study: Cases were approximately 25 women with histologically confirmed HPV16-related CIN3 or worse, including a couple of invasive cancers. The roughly 27 controls were women who cleared a single incident HPV16 infection within 12 months without developing precancer or cancer. Blood from cases was collected at the visit at which the lesion was first identified, whereas blood from controls was collected once infection was no longer detected. Among cases, blood sampling came a median of roughly 150 days after lesion detection, with an interquartile range of about 80 to 230 days. Since HLA typing was available for only a few women, HLA type could not be ruled out as a confounder. An exploratory proof-of-principle case-control study, nested within the Guanacaste HPV Natural History Study in Costa Rica, was conducted to compare TCR repertoires across cervical HPV16 outcomes. Cases and controls were matched on year of sample collection and on age within five years. Cases had a median age of roughly 35 years compared with 38 to 40 for controls, and baseline characteristics showed no significant differences between the groups. In the parent cohort, some 10,000 women aged 18 or older were enrolled in Guanacaste, Costa Rica, during about 1993 to 1995 and were followed for seven years. Five blinded duplicates per group were added as quality controls, so that roughly 60 samples were obtained: roughly 50 participants and 10 replicates. General conclusions and limits of the study: TRBV6-7 relative abundance was lower in cases than in controls (roughly 0.12% versus 0.17%; Bonferroni P = 0.0008). Because of the cross-sectional design, the study could not determine whether the associations came before infection or resulted from infection, and neither effector/memory subsets nor HPV-specific T cells were isolated. Because the number of T cells per sample was unknown, the richness differences could reflect varying T-cell content rather than repertoire biology. Across sequencing depths, CIN3+ cases showed significantly higher TCR repertoire richness than controls, but evenness did not differ between the groups. Random forest classifiers combining richness and V gene abundances distinguished cases from controls with an estimated AUC of roughly 0.8.

From cysteine to phenylalanine, the CDR3 is 14 amino acids long. Shown are 33 bases from within the CDR3, in frame from base 1. Unmatched junction bases come to 9, with V trimmed by 7 bases and J by 6 bases. Looking up the germline V gene yields CDR1 SNHLY and CDR2 FYNNEI. Every participant had a single incident cervical HPV16 infection, and women with prevalent HPV16 infections were excluded. Cervical HPV DNA was detected by MY09/MY11 PCR, and genotyping was performed by dot-blot hybridization. Fifteen mL of heparinized blood were centrifuged, and the buffy coat was split into aliquots, frozen at -30 degrees C, and then kept at -80 degrees C. Genomic DNA was extracted from buffy coat specimens using QIAGEN kits. The immunoSEQ assay used multiplex PCR to amplify TCR beta CDR3 regions from an average of roughly 1,200 ng of genomic DNA per sample. To correct primer bias, the assay used a complete synthetic TCR repertoire to set an amplification baseline. Amplicons were sequenced on the Illumina platform. The study's processing was this. Sequence errors were corrected by clustering with frequency ratios and a modified nearest-neighbor algorithm, and the sequences were then analyzed in the immunoSEQ Analyzer using IMGT gene definitions. TCR richness and evenness were averaged over 20 rarefaction repeats at each rarefaction depth, excluding samples with fewer sequences than the depth. Wilcoxon rank sum tests with FDR correction were used to compare V, D and J gene relative abundances between the groups. Blinded duplicates gave an intraclass correlation of approximately 96% for TCR richness and an average of roughly 76% across over 55 gene segments. Here the immuneACCESS table is served through TCRdb, limited to in-frame sequences with V and J called. Missing clones are a known gap in these copies; in checked studies unresolved V genes cover under half, and the rest lacks a known reason. For V, J and clone size, that table is used; D and trimming come from the DNA. The sample table records tens of thousands of clones. The ten largest clonotypes hold under 8% of the sample.

The sequenced material came from blood buffy coat. This TCR derives from a woman between 18 and 70 years old with a cervical HPV16 infection that either progressed to CIN3+ or cleared (not recorded which). The chain links TRBV2 with TRBJ2-7; the central 10 bases match TRBD2. The CDR3 protein sequence reads: CASTQRGGTIEQYF. CDR3 bases read: TGTGCCAGCACCCAGCGGGGGGGTACCATCGAG.